The 7 T cell receptor beta chains below come from one sample, sequenced in a study of blood T cell repertoires in COVID-19 (TCRdb year 2020). Libraries were constructed by the immunoSEQ multiplex PCR assay. The clones in this table, taken by TCRdb from immuneACCESS, are in-frame only. Not every clone is retained; where verified, under half of the shortfall comes from an unresolved V gene, and the cause of the rest is unknown. The sample contains roughly 77,000 clones, around 80% of them found a single time. Of the sample, around 27% is held by the ten largest clones. Input material: peripheral blood. These receptors all come from a man between 60 and 75 years old with active or convalescent COVID-19.

The chain couples TRBV25-1 to TRBJ1-4, with D possibly being TRBD1 (5 bases). Germline CDR1 MGHDK, CDR2 SYGVNS. This CDR3 spans 16 amino acids. Trimming stripped 2 bases from V and 3 bases from J, with 13 bases between. CDR3 protein: CASSEDQWGSNEKLFF. The CDR3, as DNA: TGTGCCAGCAGTGAAGATCAATGGGGCTCTAATGAAAAACTGTTTTTT.

The J gene is TRBJ2-5, the V gene TRBV11-2, with 7 bases identical to TRBD2. The CDR3 runs to 15 residues. After removal of 5 bases from V and 4 bases from J, the junction contained 10 bases not matched to a gene. From germline, CDR1 is SGHAT and CDR2 FQNNGV. The CDR3 coding sequence is TGTGCCAGCAGCCCGGGCGGACTAGGGAGAGAGACCCAGTACTTC. As protein: CASSPGGLGRETQYF.

CDR3 protein: CASSSISWDKAPLLPGELFF. As DNA, the CDR3 is TGTGCCAGCAGTTCCATCTCCTGGGACAAGGCACCCCTTCTGCCGGGGGAGCTGTTTTTT. The chain uses TRBV28 and TRBJ2-2; a possible D gene is TRBD1 (6 bases). CDR1 is MDHEN, CDR2 SYDVKM, per germline. Trimming took 4 bases from V and 8 from J, leaving 32 bases between them. This CDR3 is built from 20 residues. The full variable domain, completed using reference TRBV28 and TRBJ2-2, is DVKVTQSSRYLVKRTGEKVFLECVQDMDHENMFWYRQDPGLGLRLIYFSYDVKMKEKGDIPEGYSVSREKKERFSLILESASTNQTSMYLCASSSISWDKAPLLPGELFFGEGSRLTVL.

The table lists this clone with a count of one. This chain connects TRBV10-1 to TRBJ2-3; the D gene is possibly TRBD2 (6 bases). Between the trimmed V and J ends, which lost 7 bases and 2 bases, there was a span of 10 bases. The CDR3 is 13 amino acids. CDR1 is WNHNN and CDR2 is SYGVQD in the germline V gene (reference sequence). CDR3 bases: TGCGCCAGCAAGGGGACTTCCACAGATACGCAGTATTTT. Translating gives CASKGTSTDTQYF.

This clone appeared once. The chain couples TRBV7-8 to TRBJ2-7, with 7 bases identical to TRBD2. Germline V CDR1 and CDR2: SGHVS, FQNEAQ. This CDR3 contains 16 residues. J lost 0 bases, V lost 7 bases, and 12 bases had no gene match. The CDR3 DNA follows: TGTGCCAGCACCAAGCGAGTTGGCGGGGGCTCCTACGAGCAGTACTTC. Protein: CASTKRVGGGSYEQYF.

About this clone itself: At one end the junction does not follow the germline gene, possibly because of a read error. The chain carries TRBV6-1 and TRBJ1-6, with 9 positions matching TRBD1. The CDR3 consists of 14 residues. The germline V gene has CDR1 MNHNS and CDR2 SASEGT. This chain's CDR3 is CASREGTGNSPLHF. The CDR3 coding sequence is TGTGCCAGCAGGGAAGGGACAGGGAATTCACCCCTCCACTTT.

The rearrangement links TRBV20-1 to TRBJ1-4; D is perhaps TRBD1 (5 bases). The CDR3 consists of 13 residues. V lost 3 bases and J 5 bases, leaving 10 bases between the germline ends. Germline V gene data show CDR1 as DFQATT and CDR2 as SNEGSKA (reference sequence). The CDR3 sequence is CSASDGANEKLFF. The CDR3 DNA sequence: TGCAGTGCTAGTGATGGGGCCAATGAAAAACTGTTTTTT.